Each of the 20 T cell receptor beta chains below was sequenced from the same sample in a study of control samples from healthy donors and cancer patients. Method: immunoSEQ multiplex PCR; TCRdb's copy keeps in-frame clones and lacks some. The table has some 150,000 clones, less than 95% seen once. Sample: PBMCs. These receptors originate from a man in his sixties with colorectal cancer.

The chain is built from TRBV7-6 and TRBJ2-5; D assignment may be TRBD1 or TRBD2 (6 bases each). CDR1 and CDR2 (germline): SGHVS, FNYEAQ. The CDR3 runs to 14 residues. Trimming took off 5 bases at V and 5 bases at J, with 15 bases between the two ends. DNA for the CDR3: TGTGCCAGCAGCCGGAGGGGGAACGGGGAGACCCAGTACTTC. As protein: CASSRRGNGETQYF.

This rearrangement joins TRBV5-1 to TRBJ2-3; D ambiguous. Trimming shortened V by 3 bases and J by 3 bases, and 5 bases separated the two germline ends. In germline, CDR1 is SGHRS, CDR2 YFSETQ. This CDR3 has 12 amino acids. This chain's CDR3 is CASSSSTDTQYF. The CDR3 coding sequence is TGCGCCAGCAGCTCCTCGACAGATACGCAGTATTTT. The whole variable domain, remainder taken from reference TRBV5-1 and TRBJ2-3, is KAGVTQTPRYLIKTRGQQVTLSCSPISGHRSVSWYQQTPGQGLQFLFEYFSETQRNKGNFPGRFSGRQFSNSRSEMNVSTLELGDSALYLCASSSSTDTQYFGPGTRLTVL.

V usage is TRBV5-1 and J usage is TRBJ2-7; TRBD1 aligns across 8 bases. V shed 4 bases and J 6 bases; nucleotides not matched to a gene: 9. In germline, CDR1 is SGHRS, CDR2 YFSETQ. This CDR3 has 14 residues. The CDR3 sequence is CASSPQAGGLEQYF. In DNA, the CDR3 is TGCGCCAGCAGCCCCCAGGCAGGGGGCCTCGAGCAGTACTTC.

The chain links TRBV4-2 to TRBJ2-1, with 12 bases aligning to TRBD2. The CDR3 runs 18 residues. Losses at the gene ends were 4 bases for V and 0 bases for J; bases not matched to a gene: 7. Germline V lookup: CDR1 LGHNA, CDR2 YNFKEQ. The CDR3, as DNA: TGTGCCAGCAGCCCTAGGACTAGCGGGGCCCTCTCCTACAATGAGCAGTTCTTC. This gives the protein CASSPRTSGALSYNEQFF.

This sequence joins TRBV6-2 or TRBV6-3 and TRBJ2-7; D possibly corresponds to TRBD2 (6 bases). CDR1 is MNHEY, CDR2 SVGEGT, per germline. CDR3 length: 14 residues. V was pared by 2 bases and J by 3 bases, with 11 bases between. CDR3 in amino acids: CASSYLGGLYEQYF. Written as DNA, the CDR3 is TGTGCCAGCAGTTACCTCGGGGGACTCTACGAGCAGTACTTC.

This chain's CDR3 is CASSCPSWGGSYGYTF. For the CDR3, the DNA is TGTGCCAGCAGCTGCCCCTCGTGGGGGGGTAGCTATGGCTACACCTTC. The rearrangement links TRBV5-4 to TRBJ1-2; the D gene is possibly TRBD1 (5 bases). The germline V gene has CDR1 SGHNT and CDR2 YYREEE (reference sequence). Trimming left V 3 bases short and J 4 bases short, with 19 bases between. The CDR3 contains 16 residues.

This rearrangement joins TRBV13 to TRBJ1-2; 10 bases map to TRBD1. CDR1 and CDR2 from the germline V gene are PRHDT and FYEKMQ (reference sequence). Losses at the gene ends were 3 bases for V and 0 bases for J; bases not matched to a gene: 4. The CDR3 has 16 amino acids. The CDR3 here is CASSFRTGGPNYGYTF. CDR3 nucleotides: TGTGCCAGCAGCTTTAGGACAGGGGGTCCTAACTATGGCTACACCTTC.

The chain couples TRBV5-6 to TRBJ2-7; TRBD2 matches at 8 bases. Germline loops: CDR1 SGHDT, CDR2 YYEEEE. Trimming cost V 4 bases and J 4 bases; bases outside gene matches: 10. The CDR3 loop spans 15 amino acids. CDR3 sequence reads: CASSRPTSAGYEQYF. DNA of the CDR3: TGTGCCAGCAGCCGTCCGACTAGCGCAGGTTACGAGCAGTACTTC.

The CDR3 loop reads CASSPRIPFAEAFF. CDR3 coding DNA: TGCGCCAGCAGCCCGAGGATTCCCTTCGCTGAAGCTTTCTTT. The V gene is TRBV5-1, the J gene TRBJ1-1; D remains unclear. V was pared by 4 bases and J by 6 bases, with 16 bases between. Germline CDR1 and CDR2: SGHRS and YFSETQ. The CDR3 totals 14 residues.

The gene calls are TRBV19 and TRBJ1-3; TRBD1 might be the D (5 bases). Trimming took off 5 bases at V and 2 bases at J, with 10 bases between the two ends. Germline V gene data show CDR1 as LNHDA and CDR2 as SQIVND (reference sequence). The CDR3 runs 14 residues. CDR3 amino acids: CASSAVRAGNTIYF. The CDR3 bases are TGTGCCAGTAGTGCCGTCAGGGCTGGAAACACCATATATTTT.

This chain uses TRBV27 with TRBJ1-1; a possible D gene is TRBD1 (5 bases). V lost 4 bases and J lost 5, with 26 bases in between. Germline loops: CDR1 MNHEY, CDR2 SMNVEV (reference sequence). This CDR3 has 18 amino acids. The CDR3 loop is CASSSLRGFGEGLTEAFF. The CDR3 DNA follows: TGTGCCAGCAGTTCCCTTAGGGGCTTCGGAGAGGGTTTGACTGAAGCTTTCTTT.

The rearrangement uses TRBV19 and TRBJ1-4, with 8 positions matching TRBD1. The germline gives CDR1 LNHDA, CDR2 SQIVND (reference sequence). The CDR3 covers 15 residues. With 6 bases clipped from V and 5 bases from J, the junction kept 8 bases outside the gene matches. The CDR3 nucleotides are TGTGCCAGTAGGAAGCAGGGGGCTTACAATGAAAAACTGTTTTTT. Its translation is CASRKQGAYNEKLFF.

This chain links TRBV5-1 with TRBJ2-6; tentative D call: TRBD2 (6 bases). The V gene's germline CDR1 is SGHRS and CDR2 YFSETQ. The CDR3 is 18 amino acids. Trimming pared 4 bases from V and 0 bases from J, leaving 17 bases between. CDR3 loop: CASSASGTGSSGANVLTF. CDR3 DNA: TGCGCCAGCAGCGCTTCCGGGACTGGGAGCTCTGGGGCCAACGTCCTGACTTTC.

The genes are TRBV27 and TRBJ2-5; D may be TRBD2 (7 bases). Germline assignment: CDR1 MNHEY and CDR2 SMNVEV (reference sequence). This CDR3 has 14 residues. Trimming took off 1 base at V and 5 bases at J, with 11 bases between the two ends. CDR3 loop: CASSLWGGGETQYF. CDR3 nucleotides: TGTGCCAGCAGTTTATGGGGGGGCGGGGAGACCCAGTACTTC.

The chain couples TRBV3-1 (or the pseudogene TRBV3-2) to TRBJ2-5; 8 nucleotides agree with TRBD2. CDR1 LGHDT and CDR2 YNNKEL come from the germline V gene (reference sequence). CDR3 length: 15 amino acids. The V segment lost 4 bases and the J segment 5 bases; nucleotides outside the gene matches: 9. The CDR3 DNA is TGTGCCAGCAGCCCCCTTAGAACGGGGGGGGAGACCCAGTACTTC. This codes for CASSPLRTGGETQYF.

This chain connects TRBV5-6 to TRBJ1-2; 10 positions agree with TRBD1. The germline gives CDR1 SGHDT, CDR2 YYEEEE. CDR3 length: 13 amino acids. With V trimmed by 4 bases and J by 6 bases, 3 bases remained unmatched. The CDR3 sequence: CASSRQGANGYTF. For the CDR3, the DNA is TGTGCCAGCAGCCGACAGGGGGCTAATGGCTACACCTTC.

This sequence joins TRBV7-6 and TRBJ2-3, with a possible D match to TRBD2 (7 bases). The CDR3 extends over 15 amino acids. CDR1 is SGHVS and CDR2 is FNYEAQ in the germline V gene. V gave up 6 bases and J gave up 0 bases, with 13 bases separating them. The CDR3 protein is CASSRGGSSTDTQYF. CDR3 sequence (DNA): TGTGCCAGCAGTAGGGGGGGCTCGAGCACAGATACGCAGTATTTT.

The chain uses TRBV7-9 and TRBJ2-3; 9 nucleotides line up with TRBD1. The CDR3 covers 16 residues. Germline CDR1 reads SEHNR; CDR2 reads FQNEAQ (reference sequence). Trimming cost V 1 base and J 2 bases; bases outside gene matches: 4. The CDR3 sequence is CASSLVQGAYTDTQYF. The DNA for the CDR3 is TGTGCCAGCAGCTTAGTACAGGGGGCATACACAGATACGCAGTATTTT.

The rearrangement links TRBV24-1 to TRBJ2-3, with D perhaps matching TRBD1 (6 bases). Trimming stripped 1 base from V and 0 bases from J, with 19 bases between. The CDR3 runs to 19 residues. The germline V gene encodes CDR1 KGHDR and CDR2 SFDVKD. Here the CDR3 reads CATSDFAPDRLTSTDTQYF. In DNA, the CDR3 is TGTGCCACCAGTGATTTCGCACCCGACAGGTTGACTAGCACAGATACGCAGTATTTT.

DNA of the CDR3: TGTGCCAGCAGTTACGGGCTGACACCACAAGAGACCCAGTACTTC. It yields the protein CASSYGLTPQETQYF. This rearrangement joins TRBV6-2 or TRBV6-3 to TRBJ2-5, with D uncertain. Trimming left V 2 bases short and J 2 bases short, with 12 bases between. Germline V gene data show CDR1 as MNHEY and CDR2 as SVGEGT. This CDR3 contains 15 residues.